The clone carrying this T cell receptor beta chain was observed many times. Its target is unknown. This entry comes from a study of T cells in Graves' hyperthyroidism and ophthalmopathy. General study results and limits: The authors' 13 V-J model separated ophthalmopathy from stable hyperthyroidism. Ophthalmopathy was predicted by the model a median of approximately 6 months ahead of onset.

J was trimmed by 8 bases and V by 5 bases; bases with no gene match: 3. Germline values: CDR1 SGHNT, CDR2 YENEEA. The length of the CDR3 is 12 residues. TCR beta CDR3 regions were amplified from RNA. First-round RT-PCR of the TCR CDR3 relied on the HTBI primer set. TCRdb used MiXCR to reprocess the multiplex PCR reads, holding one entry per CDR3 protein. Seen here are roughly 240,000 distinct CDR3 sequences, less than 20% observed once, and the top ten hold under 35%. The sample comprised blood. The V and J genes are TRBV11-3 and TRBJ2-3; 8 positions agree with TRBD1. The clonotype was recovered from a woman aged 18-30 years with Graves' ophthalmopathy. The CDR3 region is CASSPDRVTQYF. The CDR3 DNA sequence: TGTGCCAGCAGCCCGGACAGGGTTACGCAGTATTTT.